The 18 T cell receptor beta chains presented below share a single source sample, sequenced in a study of blood T cell repertoires in COVID-19. TCRdb keeps only in-frame clones here, not all; method: immunoSEQ multiplex PCR. This table holds approximately 150,000 clones, around 84% found once. Sample: peripheral blood. Receptors originate from a woman of 80 years or more with acute or convalescent COVID-19.

The CDR3 here is CASSLQGNQETQYF. The CDR3 nucleotides read TGTGCCAGCAGCTTGCAGGGGAACCAAGAGACCCAGTACTTC. The V and J genes are TRBV5-6 and TRBJ2-5; possible D gene TRBD1, 6 bases. Trimming shortened V by 1 base and J by 0 bases, and 7 bases separated the two germline ends. Looked up from germline, CDR1 is SGHDT and CDR2 is YYEEEE. The CDR3 runs 14 residues.

J is TRBJ1-3 and V is TRBV10-2; TRBD1 is a possible D gene (5 bases). Germline CDR1 and CDR2: WSHSY and SAAADI. Trimming took off 5 bases at V and 2 bases at J, with 13 bases between the two ends. This CDR3 has 15 residues. CDR3 in DNA: TGCGCCAGCAGTCTTACAGTGGGGCCTGGAAACACCATATATTTT. Translated, it gives CASSLTVGPGNTIYF.

The chain links TRBV2 to TRBJ2-5; 8 bases are shared with TRBD1. This CDR3 contains 14 residues. Looked up from germline, CDR1 is SNHLY and CDR2 is FYNNEI. J was trimmed by 5 bases and V by 0 bases; bases with no gene match: 2. The CDR3 region has the DNA TGTGCCAGCAGTGAAGCTCGGACAGGGGAGACCCAGTACTTC. Translated, it gives CASSEARTGETQYF.

The chain couples TRBV19 to TRBJ1-1; 10 bases match TRBD1. V shed 7 bases, J shed 4 bases, and the junction held 18 bases outside the gene matches. Germline V lookup: CDR1 LNHDA, CDR2 SQIVND (reference sequence). This CDR3 has 18 residues. CDR3 sequence: CASKGYPGTGVGFTEAFF. CDR3 DNA sequence: TGTGCCAGTAAGGGATACCCGGGGACAGGGGTTGGATTCACTGAAGCTTTCTTT.

The rearrangement uses TRBV5-1 and TRBJ1-3; perhaps TRBD1 as D (5 bases). Trimming removed 4 bases at V and 0 bases at J, with 14 bases between. This CDR3 has 16 amino acids. The germline V gene encodes CDR1 SGHRS and CDR2 YFSETQ. CDR3: CASSPAQAHSGNTIYF. DNA for the CDR3: TGCGCCAGCAGCCCTGCACAGGCTCACTCTGGAAACACCATATATTTT.

This clone was recorded only once. CDR3 DNA: TGCGCCAGCAGCTTTAGCGGGGGGGCCTCCCCCGGGGAGCTGTTTTTT. Translated: CASSFSGGASPGELFF. This chain links TRBV5-1 with TRBJ2-2, with 11 bases fitting TRBD2. V lost 2 bases, J lost 6 bases, and 6 bases stayed unmatched. This CDR3 comprises 16 residues. Germline CDR1 and CDR2: SGHRS and YFSETQ.

The rearrangement joins TRBV10-3 to TRBJ2-7; the match to TRBD2 covers 11 bases. CDR1 and CDR2 (germline): ENHRY, SYGVKD. V was clipped by 6 bases and J by 3 bases; unmatched bases: 4. This CDR3 is built from 14 residues. The CDR3 region has the DNA TGTGCCATCAGGGGAGGGACTAGCGGCTACGAGCAGTACTTC. It codes for CAIRGGTSGYEQYF.

The chain carries TRBV5-1 and TRBJ2-3; TRBD2 matches at 9 bases. Germline CDR1 is SGHRS and CDR2 is YFSETQ. The CDR3 runs to 15 residues. V shed 0 bases, J shed 2 bases, and the junction held 1 base outside the gene matches. CDR3 in amino acids: CASSLVAGDTDTQYF. Written as DNA, the CDR3 is TGCGCCAGCAGCTTGGTAGCGGGGGACACAGATACGCAGTATTTT.

This rearrangement joins TRBV18 to TRBJ2-5; 9 positions agree with TRBD1. CDR3 length: 18 residues. Trimming cost V 5 bases and J 2 bases; bases outside gene matches: 15. Germline values: CDR1 KGHSH, CDR2 LQKENI. The chain's CDR3 is CASSYGPTGGAGQETQYF. CDR3 DNA sequence: TGTGCCAGCTCATACGGGCCAACAGGGGGCGCGGGGCAAGAGACCCAGTACTTC.

CDR3 in amino acids: CARLGYQETQYF. The DNA of the CDR3 is TGTGCCCGACTTGGGTACCAAGAGACCCAGTACTTC. This rearrangement joins TRBV30 to TRBJ2-5, with D uncertain. V was cut by 8 bases and J by 0 bases, with 10 bases left in between. Germline CDR1 reads GTSNPN; CDR2 reads SVGIG (reference sequence). The CDR3 is 12 residues long.

This rearrangement joins TRBV5-1 to TRBJ2-1; 7 bases line up with TRBD1. The V and J ends lost 0 bases and 7 bases, in that order; junction bases with no gene match: 10. Germline CDR1 and CDR2: SGHRS and YFSETQ. The CDR3 length is 16 residues. The CDR3 nucleotides are TGCGCCAGCAGCTTGGGGCCCACCGGGACAGTAAATGAGCAGTTCTTC. This sequence encodes CASSLGPTGTVNEQFF.

Comments on this clone: Additional DNA sequences in this sample encode the identical CDR3. This chain joins TRBV9 and TRBJ2-7; 8 bases agree with TRBD2. CDR1 SGDLS and CDR2 YYNGEE come from the germline V gene. CDR3 length: 15 residues. With 0 bases clipped from V and 2 bases from J, the junction kept 4 bases outside the gene matches. The CDR3 bases are TGTGCCAGCAGCGTAGGTACTAGCGGTACCTACGAGCAGTACTTC. Translation: CASSVGTSGTYEQYF.

This sequence joins TRBV5-4 and TRBJ2-2, with 8 nucleotides matching TRBD2. This CDR3 spans 16 amino acids. Germline loops: CDR1 SGHNT, CDR2 YYREEE (reference sequence). The ends lost 2 bases at V and 4 bases at J; junction bases unmatched: 7. CDR3 coding DNA: TGTGCCAGCAGCTTAGGGGGACTAGATATCACCGGGGAGCTGTTTTTT. Its protein is CASSLGGLDITGELFF.

This chain connects TRBV28 to TRBJ2-7; 10 bases align to TRBD1. The germline CDR1 and CDR2 sequences are MDHEN and SYDVKM. The V and J ends lost 8 bases and 0 bases, in that order; junction bases with no gene match: 1. The CDR3 is 13 amino acids. CDR3 protein: CASWDRGSYEQYF. DNA for the CDR3: TGTGCCAGCTGGGACAGGGGCTCCTACGAGCAGTACTTC.

This chain joins TRBV18 and TRBJ2-1, with D hard to call. The germline V gene encodes CDR1 KGHSH and CDR2 LQKENI. Trimming stripped 0 bases from V and 10 bases from J, with 7 bases between. The CDR3 is 12 residues long. CDR3 DNA sequence: TGTGCCAGCTCACCACCGGTAAGCGAGCAGTTCTTC. It codes for CASSPPVSEQFF.

This clone occurred a few times. The chain is built from TRBV28 and TRBJ2-4, with 8 bases aligning to TRBD2. With V trimmed by 3 bases and J by 0 bases, 16 bases remained unmatched. Germline assignment: CDR1 MDHEN and CDR2 SYDVKM. CDR3 length equals 20 residues. DNA for the CDR3: TGTGCCAGCAGTTTTGTTTTCGGCACTAGCGGAAACCTAGCCAAAAACATTCAGTACTTC. This codes for CASSFVFGTSGNLAKNIQYF.

This sequence joins TRBV7-2 and TRBJ2-1; the D gene is possibly TRBD2 (6 bases). This CDR3 comprises 16 residues. V was clipped by 4 bases and J by 4 bases, with 17 bases between them. Germline V gene lookup returns CDR1 SGHTA and CDR2 FQGNSA. In DNA, the CDR3 is TGTGCCAGCAGCTCCAGGCGGGGAGAACAGTACAATGAGCAGTTCTTC. It yields the protein CASSSRRGEQYNEQFF.

The chain is built from TRBV5-5 and TRBJ1-5; TRBD1 aligns across 8 bases. The germline V gene has CDR1 SGHKS and CDR2 YYEKEE (reference sequence). The V gene end was trimmed by 4 bases and the J gene end by 1 base; junction bases not matched to a gene: 7. The CDR3 extends over 16 amino acids. In nucleotides, the CDR3 is TGTGCCAGCAGCGTCACAGGGGGAAACAGCAATCAGCCCCAGCATTTT. Translation gives CASSVTGGNSNQPQHF.